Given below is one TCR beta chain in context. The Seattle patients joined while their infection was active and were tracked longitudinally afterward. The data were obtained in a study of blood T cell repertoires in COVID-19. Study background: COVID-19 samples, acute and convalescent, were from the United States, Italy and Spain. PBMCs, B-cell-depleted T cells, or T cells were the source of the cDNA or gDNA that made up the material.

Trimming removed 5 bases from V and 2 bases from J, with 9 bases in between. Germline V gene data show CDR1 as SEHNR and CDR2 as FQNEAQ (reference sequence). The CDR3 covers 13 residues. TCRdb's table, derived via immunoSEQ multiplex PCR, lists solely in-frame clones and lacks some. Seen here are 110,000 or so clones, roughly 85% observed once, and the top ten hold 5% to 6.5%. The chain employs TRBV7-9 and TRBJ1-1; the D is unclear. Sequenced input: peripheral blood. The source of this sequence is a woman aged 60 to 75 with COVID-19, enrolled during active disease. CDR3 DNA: TGTGCCAGCAGCCAATCAATTAACACTGAAGCTTTCTTT. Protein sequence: CASSQSINTEAFF.